This TCR beta chain was captured by sequencing in a study of response to subunit inactivated influenza vaccine. Study results and caveats: Few additional T cells are recruited per seasonal influenza vaccination, authors suggested.

There are many counts of this clonotype. Antigen specificity is unknown. TCRdb reprocessed the RT-PCR reads with MiXCR, giving one entry per CDR3 protein. The sample records about 580,000 distinct CDR3 sequences, about 15% being singletons. Per the germline V gene, CDR1 is MRHNA and CDR2 is SNTAGT. J gave up 9 bases and V 2 bases, and 7 bases lay outside the gene matches. This CDR3 comprises 15 residues. The source of this sequence is a man aged 45-65 years who received an inactivated influenza vaccine. This material consisted of PBMCs from blood, taken 11 to 12 days after vaccination. V usage is TRBV6-4 and J usage is TRBJ2-1; 10 bases are a match to TRBD2. The CDR3 region has the DNA TGTGCCAGCAGTGACGCAGCGGGGGGGCCGGCTGAGCAGTTCTTC. Protein: CASSDAAGGPAEQFF.